This is a list of T cell receptor beta chains from one sample in a study of blood T cell repertoires in COVID-19. The method was immunoSEQ multiplex PCR; TCRdb's version includes in-frame clones alone and lacks a portion of them. The sample carries roughly 300,000 clones, around 90% recorded once. Sequenced: PBMCs or T cells enriched from blood (not recorded which). These receptors all come from a woman aged 40 to 49 with acute COVID-19. CDR3s include the opening cysteine and the closing phenylalanine or tryptophan. Each record gives: D gene, V gene, J gene, clone size, CDR3 DNA, CDR3 protein. A D gene is named only where the DNA matches it firmly. Expanded clones are given a class, and other clones once, few, many or no size at all.

TRBD1,TRBV27,TRBJ2-1,-,TGTGCCAGCAGTCCACTCTCAGACAGGGACAATGAGCAGTTCTTC,CASSPLSDRDNEQFF
TRBD2,TRBV3-1/TRBV3-2,TRBJ2-5,-,TGTGCCAGCAGCCGGGGACTAGCGGCTCTCATGATGGAGACCCAGTACTTC,CASSRGLAALMMETQYF
-,TRBV30,TRBJ1-1,-,TGTGCCTGGATGCGGCCCGGGAGGAACACTGAAGCTTTCTTT,CAWMRPGRNTEAFF
-,TRBV11-2,TRBJ1-1,-,TGTGCCAGCAGCTTAGAGTGGTTCGGGGGAGCTTTCTTT,CASSLEWFGGAFF
TRBD1,TRBV10-3,TRBJ1-2,-,TGTGCCATCAGTGGGGGTTTAGGGGGCTACTATGGCTACACCTTC,CAISGGLGGYYGYTF
-,TRBV19,TRBJ1-6,-,TGTGCCAGTAGTCCGGGGGGGTCCTATAATTCACCCCTCCACTTT,CASSPGGSYNSPLHF
TRBD2,TRBV6-2/TRBV6-3,TRBJ2-5,-,TGTGCCAGCAGTGAGGCCTCCCGGACTAGCGGGGGGGCCCGGGGAAAGACCCAGTACTTC,CASSEASRTSGGARGKTQYF
-,TRBV7-6,TRBJ2-2,few,TGTGCCAGCAGCCCGAGGGGGGGGACGAACACCGGGGAGCTGTTTTTT,CASSPRGGTNTGELFF
-,TRBV6-5,TRBJ2-7,-,TGTGCCAGCAGTTCCTCACAGGGGGGGCCCTACGAGCAGTACTTC,CASSSSQGGPYEQYF
-,TRBV27,TRBJ1-1,-,TGTGCCAGCAGTGGGCAGGGTTTTACTGAAGCTTTCTTT,CASSGQGFTEAFF
TRBD1,TRBV27,TRBJ1-4,-,TGTGCCAGCAGTTCGGACAGGCGAAGGGAAAAACTGTTTTTT,CASSSDRRREKLFF
-,TRBV10-3,TRBJ2-5,once,TGTGCCATCAGTGGCGGGGAGACCCAGTACTTC,CAISGGETQYF
TRBD2,TRBV6-2/TRBV6-3,TRBJ2-1,-,TGTGCCAGCAGTGGGACTAGCGGGGGGGCCCTGAGCGATGAGCAGTTCTTC,CASSGTSGGALSDEQFF
TRBD1,TRBV28,TRBJ2-3,-,TGTGCCAGCAGTTCCCCGATGACAGGGGGCATGCCTCGCACAGATACGCAGTATTTT,CASSSPMTGGMPRTDTQYF
TRBD1,TRBV9,TRBJ1-1,-,TGTGCCAGCAGCGTAGGAGGACAGGCGAACACTGAAGCTTTCTTT,CASSVGGQANTEAFF
TRBD1,TRBV5-1,TRBJ2-3,-,TGCGCCAGCAGCCCCCGGACAGGGGTGGAAGATACGCAGTATTTT,CASSPRTGVEDTQYF
-,TRBV5-1,TRBJ1-2,-,TGCGCCAGCAGACCGGGGGGCGATGGAGGTGGCTACACCTTC,CASRPGGDGGGYTF
-,TRBV2,TRBJ2-7,once,TGTGCCAGCAGGGACTTAGCCTACGAGCAGTACTTC,CASRDLAYEQYF
TRBD1,TRBV6-6,TRBJ1-4,-,TGTGCCAGCAGGACCCCCGGGACAGGGAAACTGTTTTTT,CASRTPGTGKLFF
-,TRBV7-2,TRBJ1-2,-,TGTGCCAGCAGACCGAGGGCGGGATCAGACTATGGCTACACCTTC,CASRPRAGSDYGYTF
-,TRBV6-5,TRBJ1-6,-,TGTGCCAGCAGTACCAGGGGCGATTCACCCCTCCACTTT,CASSTRGDSPLHF
-,TRBV7-2,TRBJ2-3,-,TGTGCCAGCAGTCCCCTCCGGGGGAGCACAGATACGCAGTATTTT,CASSPLRGSTDTQYF
TRBD2,TRBV24-1,TRBJ2-5,-,TGTGCCACCAGTCAAGCGGGAGCCCCGATGCGAGGGGAGACCCAGTACTTC,CATSQAGAPMRGETQYF
TRBD1,TRBV5-1,TRBJ2-7,-,TGCGCCAGCAGCACAGGGACAGGGGTCGCCTACGAGCAGTACTTC,CASSTGTGVAYEQYF
TRBD2,TRBV2,TRBJ2-1,-,TGTGCCAGCAGTGAAGCAGTTTGGACTAGCGGGAGGGTGGATGAGCAGTTCTTC,CASSEAVWTSGRVDEQFF
TRBD1,TRBV14,TRBJ1-2,-,TGTGCCAGCAGCCACCTGGGACAGGTTCACTATGGCTACACCTTC,CASSHLGQVHYGYTF
TRBD1,TRBV28,TRBJ1-1,-,TGTGCCAGCAGTTTATCCAGGGGGGAAGTTGAAGCTTTCTTT,CASSLSRGEVEAFF
TRBD1,TRBV28,TRBJ1-2,-,TGTGCCACTTCGCAGGGGGCTGTGGATGGCTACACCTTC,CATSQGAVDGYTF
-,TRBV28,TRBJ1-2,-,TGTGCCAGCAGTTTTCAGGGCTCCTATGGCTACACCTTC,CASSFQGSYGYTF
-,TRBV15,TRBJ1-3,once,TGTGCCACCAGCAGAGACAGGGGCGGAAACACCATATATTTT,CATSRDRGGNTIYF
-,TRBV28,TRBJ1-6,-,TGTGCCACTTCAGACAGAGGAAATTCACCCCTCCACTTT,CATSDRGNSPLHF
TRBD1,TRBV30,TRBJ1-5,-,TGTGCCTGGACCCATACGACAGGGGAGGTCGTGGATCAGCCCCAGCATTTT,CAWTHTTGEVVDQPQHF
-,TRBV14,TRBJ1-4,-,TGTGCCAGCAGCCAGTCCTACAGGGACGTAACTAATGAAAAACTGTTTTTT,CASSQSYRDVTNEKLFF
-,TRBV7-9,TRBJ2-7,-,TGTGCCAGCAGCAGCGCCAGCCGCCACGAGCAGTACTTC,CASSSASRHEQYF
-,TRBV29-1,TRBJ1-1,-,TGCAGCGTAGGTGCGGGCACACTGTTGGGCACTGAAGCTTTCTTT,CSVGAGTLLGTEAFF
TRBD2,TRBV5-4,TRBJ2-5,-,TGTGCCAGCAGCTTGTCGGGGGGGGTAGGGGCAGAGACCCAGTACTTC,CASSLSGGVGAETQYF
-,TRBV27,TRBJ1-5,-,TGTGCCAGCAGTAGCCAGGGTTGGAATCAGCCCCAGCATTTT,CASSSQGWNQPQHF
-,TRBV6-5,TRBJ2-1,-,TGTGCCAGCAGTCAGGAGGACAATGAGCAGTTCTTC,CASSQEDNEQFF
-,TRBV30,TRBJ1-6,-,TGTGCCTGGAACCTGGGGGGGGATGGTTCACCCCTCCACTTT,CAWNLGGDGSPLHF
TRBD1,TRBV4-3,TRBJ2-5,-,TGCGCCAGCAGCCAAGGGGGGACAGACCAAGAGACCCAGTACTTC,CASSQGGTDQETQYF
-,TRBV7-6,TRBJ1-1,-,TGTGCCAGCAGCTTAGCGTCAGGCTTCAACACTGAAGCTTTCTTT,CASSLASGFNTEAFF
-,TRBV11-3,TRBJ2-1,-,TGTGCCAGCAGCGCCATTAAAATACCGGGGAGCAATGAGCAGTTCTTC,CASSAIKIPGSNEQFF
-,TRBV28,TRBJ1-5,once,TGTGCCAGCAGCACGACAGGTAATCAGCCCCAGCATTTT,CASSTTGNQPQHF
TRBD2,TRBV6-5,TRBJ2-3,-,TGTGCCAGCAAAGGACTAGCGGCAAGCGCAGATACGCAGTATTTT,CASKGLAASADTQYF
TRBD1,TRBV19,TRBJ1-3,-,TGTGCCAGTAGTATCTCAACTGGGACAGCTGGAAACACCATATATTTT,CASSISTGTAGNTIYF
TRBD2,TRBV6-1,TRBJ2-4,-,TGTGCCAGCAGTGAAGCTATGCGGGGGGGCCAGAACATTCAGTACTTC,CASSEAMRGGQNIQYF
TRBD1,TRBV13,TRBJ2-1,once,TGTGCCAGCAGCCCCGACAGGGGGAATGAGCAGTTCTTC,CASSPDRGNEQFF
TRBD1,TRBV2,TRBJ2-7,-,TGTGCCAGCAGTCTCTCCGGGACAGGGCTCTACGAGCAGTACTTC,CASSLSGTGLYEQYF
-,TRBV5-1,TRBJ2-5,-,TGCGCCAGCAGCTACATGGAGACCCAGTACTTC,CASSYMETQYF
TRBD1,TRBV27,TRBJ1-1,-,TGTGCCAGCAGCCGGACAGGTTACACTGAAGCTTTCTTT,CASSRTGYTEAFF
-,TRBV9,TRBJ2-3,-,TGTGCCAGCAGCGAGCTCGAGTTCACAGATACGCAGTATTTT,CASSELEFTDTQYF
-,TRBV30,TRBJ2-1,once,TGTGCCTGGAGTCTAAGAGGTGAGCAGTTCTTC,CAWSLRGEQFF